This entry features one TCR beta chain sequence. Antigen specificity is unknown. This specimen belongs to a study of OX40 agonist ivuxolimab in advanced cancers. Whole-study context: Recorded diagnoses for dose-escalation patients were hepatocellular carcinoma, melanoma, renal cell or head and neck cancer. Under the entry rules, prior anti-PD-1, anti-PD-L1 or anti-CTLA-4 therapy was allowed, and roughly 39% had some.

Findings of the study overall: Within 6 weeks, CD4+ and CD8+ blood T cells expanded clonally at 0.1 to 3.0 mg/kg.

V was trimmed by 5 bases and J by 0 bases, leaving 13 bases between them. CDR3 length: 16 residues. Germline CDR1 reads MDHEN; CDR2 reads SYDVKM. Profiling relied on immunoSEQ multiplex PCR, and the TCRdb table lists in-frame clones only, not all of them. The table lists approximately 31,000 clones, about 80% of them singletons, with 20% to 25% in the top ten. This receptor was taken from an adult with an advanced solid tumor such as melanoma, head and neck, liver or kidney cancer. The genes are TRBV28 and TRBJ1-4; no clear D gene. The material sequenced was CD4+ or CD8+ T cells sorted from blood, taken in a trial of the OX40 agonist ivuxolimab. In DNA, the CDR3 is TGTGCCAGCAGTCGTCAATTTAGGGCAACTAATGAAAAACTGTTTTTT. Encoded protein: CASSRQFRATNEKLFF. The variable domain in full, with the rest retrieved from reference TRBV28 and TRBJ1-4, is DVKVTQSSRYLVKRTGEKVFLECVQDMDHENMFWYRQDPGLGLRLIYFSYDVKMKEKGDIPEGYSVSREKKERFSLILESASTNQTSMYLCASSRQFRATNEKLFFGSGTQLSVL.